Listed below are T cell receptor beta chains from one sample, sequenced in a study of T-cell reconstitution after alpha-beta-depleted transplantation in children. TCRdb re-called the PCR reads through MiXCR, storing one row per CDR3 protein. The repertoire holds fewer than 350,000 distinct CDR3 sequences, with approximately 10% as singletons. The material sequenced was peripheral blood, taken 180 days after TCRalphabeta/CD19-depleted stem cell transplant. Receptor source: a male patient under 10 years old who had a stem cell transplant for chronic granulomatous disease, so the T cells may come from the graft donor. CDR3s include the opening cysteine and the closing phenylalanine or tryptophan. The D gene is left open where the match is weak. Some rows have no size entry. The others give once, few or many, or a class for an expanded clone.

cdr3_nt cdr3_aa j_call d_call v_call clone_size
TGTGCCAGCAGTTACCCCGGGGATACGCAGTATTTT CASSYPGDTQYF TRBJ2-3 - TRBV6-6 many
TGTGCCAGCACCTTGGGGGGGAGCTCTGGGGCCAACGTCCTGACTTTC CASTLGGSSGANVLTF TRBJ2-6 TRBD2 TRBV27 many
TGTGCCAGCAGTTTCGAGCCCCCAGGGCCTTGGGGCAGGTCCTACAATGAGCAGTTCTTC CASSFEPPGPWGRSYNEQFF TRBJ2-1 - TRBV27 many
TGTGCCAGCAGCTTGGGACCGGGACTCCAAGAGACCCAGTACTTC CASSLGPGLQETQYF TRBJ2-5 - TRBV5-5 many
TGCAGCGTTGGTTCGCCCGTACAGGGTGGTAGCTCCTACGAGCAGTACTTC CSVGSPVQGGSSYEQYF TRBJ2-7 - TRBV29-1 many
TGTGCCAGCAGTTTTCTGGCGATCTCTGGGGCCAACGTCCTGACTTTC CASSFLAISGANVLTF TRBJ2-6 - TRBV12-3/TRBV12-4 many
TGCAGCGTTGATCAGGGCACAGAGACCCAGTACTTC CSVDQGTETQYF TRBJ2-5 - TRBV29-1 many
TGTGCCAGCACTTTCCGGGACAGTGAAGCTTTCTTT CASTFRDSEAFF TRBJ1-1 TRBD1 TRBV28 many
TGCAGTGCTAGCAGATTGGAGGGGGCGGCAGATACGCAGTATTTT CSASRLEGAADTQYF TRBJ2-3 - TRBV20-1 many
TGTGCCAGCAGTACCAGTACAGGGGCCCTATACCGAGGTTTCTTT CASSTSTGALYRGFF TRBJ1-1 TRBD1 TRBV28 -
TGCAATCCAGGCGAGCTGAGATACAATGAGCAGTTCTTC CNPGELRYNEQFF TRBJ2-1 - TRBV20-1 many
TGTGCCAGCAGTCGCCAGCGGGGAGGAGAGACCCAGTACTTC CASSRQRGGETQYF TRBJ2-5 TRBD2 TRBV28 many
TGTGCCAGCAGCACCCGTGGGGTTAGCGGGAAGCTTTACGAGCAGTACTTC CASSTRGVSGKLYEQYF TRBJ2-7 TRBD2 TRBV7-2 many
TGTGCCAGCAGTGCCTTAGATACACTAGGCCACGAGCAGTACTTC CASSALDTLGHEQYF TRBJ2-7 - TRBV2 many
TGCAGTGCTATTTATAGCGGGAGGTCCTACAATGAGCAGTTCTTC CSAIYSGRSYNEQFF TRBJ2-1 TRBD2 TRBV20-1 many
TGTGCCAGCAGCTTAGCAGCGGGAGCCACCTCCTACGAGCAGTACTTC CASSLAAGATSYEQYF TRBJ2-7 TRBD2 TRBV7-2 many
TGTGCCAGCAGTGTACAGGGTAAGGGTGGATATGGCTACACCTTC CASSVQGKGGYGYTF TRBJ1-2 - TRBV25-1 many
TGTGCCAGCAGACTAACTGGGGAAGATACGCAGTATTTT CASRLTGEDTQYF TRBJ2-3 - TRBV28 many
TGTGCCATCAGTGAGAGGGACAGGGAATTTTCCGAGCAGTTCTTC CAISERDREFSEQFF TRBJ2-1 TRBD1 TRBV10-3 many
TGCAGTGCTAGTTGGCTTGCTGCAGGAGACGAGCAGTACTTC CSASWLAAGDEQYF TRBJ2-7 - TRBV20-1 many
TGTGCCGGCAGGCTGACTAGCGGGAGGGCCGAGCAGTACTTC CAGRLTSGRAEQYF TRBJ2-7 TRBD2 TRBV12-3/TRBV12-4 -
TGTGCCAGCAGCAGCGGGACAGGGGCAGGGGAGACCCAGTACTTC CASSSGTGAGETQYF TRBJ2-5 TRBD1 TRBV11-2 -
TGTGCCAGCAGTTTCGGTGATAGGGGTACCCTTGATCATGGCTACACCTTC CASSFGDRGTLDHGYTF TRBJ1-2 - TRBV12-3/TRBV12-4 many
TGTGCCAGCAGCCAAGTATGGACCGGGGAGCTGTTTTTT CASSQVWTGELFF TRBJ2-2 - TRBV3-1 many
TGCGCCAGCAGTGAAGTGGGGCGTGGGTACACCGGGGAGCTGTTTTTT CASSEVGRGYTGELFF TRBJ2-2 - TRBV10-1 many
TGCGCCAGCAGTCGTTCTCCTAGCTATGGCTACACCTTC CASSRSPSYGYTF TRBJ1-2 - TRBV4-3 many
TGCGCCAGCAGCCAGAGACGGGGACTAGCGGCGAACACCGGGGAGCTGTTTTTT CASSQRRGLAANTGELFF TRBJ2-2 TRBD2 TRBV4-3 many
TGTGCCAGCAGTGAAGCGAGGGGGGGCCAAGATGGCTACACCTTC CASSEARGGQDGYTF TRBJ1-2 - TRBV6-1 many
TGTGCCAGCAGTCCTGGAGAGGCAGATACGCAGTATTTT CASSPGEADTQYF TRBJ2-3 - TRBV6-4 many
TGTGCCAGCTCACGCCGAGACAGGGGGTACTACGAGCAGCACTTC CASSRRDRGYYEQHF TRBJ2-7 TRBD1 TRBV18 once
TGTGCCAGCAGTTCAATCCCGGGACTAGCGGGGGGGTACAATGAGCAGTTCTTC CASSSIPGLAGGYNEQFF TRBJ2-1 TRBD2 TRBV6-2/TRBV6-3 many
TGCAGTGCAAGGACAGGGGAGGATTCTGGAAAACTGTTTTTT CSARTGEDSGKLFF TRBJ1-4 TRBD1 TRBV20-1 many
TGCGCCAGCAGCAAAGAAGGGACAGGGGGCACCACTAACTATGGCTACACCTTC CASSKEGTGGTTNYGYTF TRBJ1-2 TRBD1 TRBV5-1 many
TGTGCCAGCAGTGACGGACCTAGGAACACGCAGTATTTT CASSDGPRNTQYF TRBJ2-3 - TRBV2 many
TGTGCCAGCAGCTTTAGGGGGCGACAAGAGACCCAGTACTTC CASSFRGRQETQYF TRBJ2-5 TRBD1 TRBV13 many
TGTGCCAGCAGCTTGGTCGGGACCCCCCAAGAGACCCAGTACTTC CASSLVGTPQETQYF TRBJ2-5 - TRBV5-5 many
TGTGCCAGCAGCCCGGGGGTGACACCCAAAAACATTCAGTACTTC CASSPGVTPKNIQYF TRBJ2-4 - TRBV5-4 many
TGTGCCAGCAGTCGAGCGGGAGGGCCCCAAGAGACCCAGTACTTC CASSRAGGPQETQYF TRBJ2-5 TRBD2 TRBV27 many
TGTGCCAGCTCACCCCTGGACAGACTCCAGACTGAAGCTTTCTTT CASSPLDRLQTEAFF TRBJ1-1 - TRBV18 -
TGCGCCAGCGGGGGAACGGGGAACACTGAAGCTTTCTTT CASGGTGNTEAFF TRBJ1-1 - TRBV5-1 many
TGTACCAGCAGACGGAACAGGGACGTTCCCCAAACGAACACCGGGGAGCTGTTTTTT CTSRRNRDVPQTNTGELFF TRBJ2-2 - TRBV12-3/TRBV12-4 once
TGCAGTGCTGTCAGGACAACGGGGAACACTGAAGCTTTCTTT CSAVRTTGNTEAFF TRBJ1-1 - TRBV20-1 many
TGTGCCAGCAGTTTAACGCCCGTACACAATGAGCAGTTCTTC CASSLTPVHNEQFF TRBJ2-1 - TRBV28 -
TGTGCCAGCAGCGGACGGGGTCAGTCCTACGAGCAGTACTTC CASSGRGQSYEQYF TRBJ2-7 - TRBV13 many